One sample yielded the 10 T cell receptor beta chains listed below, sequenced in a study of prognosis after radiotherapy for stage I lung cancer. Amplification of the TCR beta CDR3 (from genomic DNA) was done by two-round multiplex PCR. With primers specific to each TRBV and TRBJ gene, the first-round PCR was performed. TCRdb re-called the multiplex PCR reads with MiXCR, one entry per CDR3 protein. The sample lists 51,000 or so distinct CDR3 sequences; over 30% were seen once. The input for sequencing was PBMCs, taken before or after stereotactic body radiation therapy (not recorded which). These receptors all come from a donor at least 50 years old with non-small cell lung cancer.

At least ten counts were recorded for this clonotype. The rearrangement joins TRBV5-1 to TRBJ2-7; 7 nucleotides match TRBD2. The V and J ends lost 0 bases and 4 bases, in that order; junction bases with no gene match: 7. Germline CDR1 reads SGHRS; CDR2 reads YFSETQ. The CDR3 length is 15 residues. The CDR3 bases are TGCGCCAGCAGCTTGGGTGGCGGGAGAGAATACGAGCAGTACTTC. This translates into CASSLGGGREYEQYF.

The V call is TRBV5-1, the J call TRBJ2-2; the match to TRBD1 covers 7 bases. J gave up 8 bases and V 5 bases, and 15 bases lay outside the gene matches. Per germline, CDR1 SGHRS and CDR2 YFSETQ. The CDR3 extends over 16 amino acids. The CDR3 DNA follows: TGCGCCAGCAGATTAACCACAGGGGTCGGCACAGGGGAGCTGTTTTTT. This sequence encodes CASRLTTGVGTGELFF. Complete variable domain (other parts from reference TRBV5-1 and TRBJ2-2): KAGVTQTPRYLIKTRGQQVTLSCSPISGHRSVSWYQQTPGQGLQFLFEYFSETQRNKGNFPGRFSGRQFSNSRSEMNVSTLELGDSALYLCASRLTTGVGTGELFFGEGSRLTVL.

This clonotype has at least ten counts. The rearrangement joins TRBV18 to TRBJ2-7; 7 nucleotides align to TRBD2. This CDR3 is 14 amino acids long. Trimming at V came to 1 base and at J to 8 bases, leaving 8 bases not matched to a gene. The germline gives CDR1 KGHSH, CDR2 LQKENI. The CDR3 nucleotides are TGTGCCAGCTCACCACTCGAAACTAGCGAGAAGCAGTACTTC. It translates to CASSPLETSEKQYF.

Concerning this clonotype: A much larger clone sits a single nucleotide away, making a read error possible. This sequence joins TRBV7-9 and TRBJ2-5; D might be TRBD2 (6 bases). This CDR3 is 12 amino acids long. Germline CDR1 SEHNR, CDR2 FQNEAQ (reference sequence). CDR3 sequence: CASREWQDTQYF. The CDR3 region has the DNA TGTGCCTCCCGGGAGTGGCAAGATACCCAGTACTTC.

This clonotype was recorded many times. This sequence joins TRBV27 and TRBJ2-2; D is undetermined. Germline V gene data show CDR1 as MNHEY and CDR2 as SMNVEV (reference sequence). CDR3 length equals 15 residues. With 2 bases removed from V and 4 bases from J, the gap between germline ends came to 11 bases. Here the CDR3 reads CASSLSLRGTGELFF. CDR3 DNA sequence: TGTGCCAGCAGTTTAAGCCTCCGTGGCACCGGGGAGCTGTTTTTT.

Many counts were recorded for this clonotype. This chain links TRBV7-9 with TRBJ2-7, with 9 positions matching TRBD1. The CDR3 consists of 16 residues. Germline V gene lookup returns CDR1 SEHNR and CDR2 FQNEAQ (reference sequence). V gave up 1 base and J gave up 3 bases; unmatched junction bases: 7. The CDR3 spells CASSLGPPGQGYEQYF. CDR3 nucleotide sequence: TGTGCCAGCAGCTTAGGTCCGCCGGGACAGGGCTACGAGCAGTACTTC.

Many counts were recorded for this clonotype. The genes are TRBV19 and TRBJ2-7, with 7 bases that match TRBD1. The CDR3 loop spans 14 amino acids. From germline, CDR1 is LNHDA and CDR2 SQIVND (reference sequence). Germline trimming cut 6 bases from V and 5 bases from J; bases unmatched to any gene: 10. The CDR3 is CASSQGSGQNEQYF. CDR3 coding DNA: TGTGCCAGTAGCCAAGGTTCGGGACAGAACGAGCAGTACTTC.

This clonotype was counted many times. V usage is TRBV11-3 and J usage is TRBJ2-1; a possible D gene is TRBD2 (5 bases). Germline loops: CDR1 SGHNT, CDR2 YENEEA. Between the trimmed V and J ends, which lost 1 base and 8 bases, there was a span of 12 bases. This CDR3 contains 14 residues. CDR3 sequence reads: CASSLVLAADEQFF. CDR3 nucleotides: TGTGCCAGCAGCTTAGTCCTAGCCGCGGATGAGCAGTTCTTC.

As regards this clonotype: The germline gene is not matched at one end of the junction; a read error may be the cause. This chain connects TRBV6-2 or TRBV6-3 to TRBJ1-6, with D unclear. Germline V gene sequence: CDR1 MNHEY, CDR2 SVGEGT. The CDR3 is 14 amino acids. CDR3 nucleotide sequence: TGTTCCAGCAGTCACATGGTGGCGGATTCACCCCTCCACTTT. Its translation: CSSSHMVADSPLHF.

At least ten counts were recorded for this clonotype. The V call is TRBV19, the J call TRBJ2-7; TRBD1 or TRBD2 may be the D gene (5 bases each). V was cut by 3 bases and J by 5 bases, with 14 bases left in between. Germline V gives CDR1 LNHDA, CDR2 SQIVND (reference sequence). The length of the CDR3 is 14 residues. In DNA form, the CDR3 reads TGTGCCAGTAGTATTCGGACCGGGACCCACGAGCAGTACTTC. This translates into CASSIRTGTHEQYF.